The present TCR beta chain was sequenced within a study of post-analysis software for immune sequencing data. Overall study findings and caveats: Higher frequency in patients than in controls was seen for about 5 TRBV segments, with TRBV5-6, TRBV5-1 and TRBV20-1 among them. Samples from one preparation batch, clustered by F measure, grouped strongly together.

The ends were cut back, 7 bases at V and 3 bases at J, with 10 bases in the middle. The CDR3 runs 11 residues. Germline CDR1 and CDR2: SQVTM and ANQGSEA. This clonotype was recorded a few times. No antigen is known for it. The TCR beta cDNA libraries contained unique molecular identifiers. Via MiXCR, TCRdb re-called the PCR reads, giving one row per CDR3 protein. This table has 650,000 to 850,000 distinct CDR3 sequences, 46% appearing once. The V call is TRBV29-1, the J call TRBJ2-7, with D possibly matching TRBD1 (6 bases). This clonotype was sampled from a girl aged 10-17 years with multiple sclerosis. Material: blood. CDR3 loop: CSATGSYEQYF. In DNA, the CDR3 is TGCAGCGCTACAGGGAGCTACGAGCAGTACTTC.